Presented here are 12 T cell receptor beta chains from one specimen sequenced in a study of siplizumab effects on memory and regulatory T cells (dated by TCRdb to about 2019). Library preparation employed the immunoSEQ multiplex PCR assay. The immuneACCESS repertoire file appears here via TCRdb, limited to in-frame rearrangements. These files lack a portion of the clones; in checked studies, under half of the deficit traces to unresolved V genes, and the cause of the others is not known. The sample data list 80,000 to 95,000 clones, and around 95% of these were observed just once. The ten largest make up about 18% of the sample. Material for sequencing was CD8+ T cells sorted from blood. These receptors came from a human donor in good health.

The CDR3 region has the DNA TGCGCCAGCAGTTTTGGACAGAACTACGAGCAGTACTTC. It codes for CASSFGQNYEQYF. The chain couples TRBV5-1 to TRBJ2-7; D is possibly TRBD1 (6 bases). From germline, CDR1 is SGHRS and CDR2 YFSETQ. V lost 5 bases to trimming and J lost 3 bases, with 12 bases between them. This CDR3 spans 13 amino acids.

This clone was found once. The V gene is TRBV7-9, the J gene TRBJ2-1; the match to TRBD2 covers 7 bases. The trim removed 4 bases at V and 4 bases at J, leaving 7 bases unmatched. Germline V gives CDR1 SEHNR, CDR2 FQNEAQ (reference sequence). The CDR3 totals 15 residues. The CDR3 bases are TGTGCCAGCAGCTACCTAGCGGACCCTTACAATGAGCAGTTCTTC. The encoded protein is CASSYLADPYNEQFF.

This clone was seen more than once but under ten times. This rearrangement joins TRBV19 to TRBJ2-7; 10 positions agree with TRBD1. Trimming cost V 0 bases and J 3 bases; bases outside gene matches: 2. Germline loops: CDR1 LNHDA, CDR2 SQIVND (reference sequence). The CDR3 consists of 15 residues. DNA of the CDR3: TGTGCCAGTAGTATAGATTGGGACAGGGGCTACGAGCAGTACTTC. It translates to CASSIDWDRGYEQYF.

The chain uses TRBV27 and TRBJ2-1, with TRBD2 as a possible D gene (6 bases). The CDR3 extends over 15 amino acids. Trimming took off 2 bases at V and 4 bases at J, with 12 bases between the two ends. Germline CDR1 and CDR2: MNHEY and SMNVEV (reference sequence). CDR3 loop: CASSLTGVDYNEQFF. The CDR3 nucleotides are TGTGCCAGCAGTTTAACGGGAGTGGATTACAATGAGCAGTTCTTC.

J is TRBJ2-7 and V is TRBV19; 7 bases agree with TRBD1. Per the germline V gene, CDR1 is LNHDA and CDR2 is SQIVND (reference sequence). The CDR3 runs 13 residues. V trimming: 5 bases; J trimming: 5 bases; junction bases outside the gene matches: 6. DNA for the CDR3: TGTGCCAGTAGTCCGACAGGGTGGGACGAGCAGTACTTC. This encodes CASSPTGWDEQYF. The variable domain in full, with the rest retrieved from reference TRBV19 and TRBJ2-7, is DGGITQSPKYLFRKEGQNVTLSCEQNLNHDAMYWYRQDPGQGLRLIYYSQIVNDFQKGDIAEGYSVSREKKESFPLTVTSAQKNPTAFYLCASSPTGWDEQYFGPGTRLTVT.

This chain uses TRBV9 with TRBJ1-2, with 9 bases lining up with TRBD1. The CDR3 contains 17 residues. Looked up from germline, CDR1 is SGDLS and CDR2 is YYNGEE. V lost 0 bases to trimming and J lost 2 bases; unmatched junction nucleotides: 8. The CDR3 region is CASSVETGGLSNYGYTF. The CDR3 nucleotides are TGTGCCAGCAGCGTAGAAACAGGGGGCCTCTCGAACTATGGCTACACCTTC.

The V call is TRBV6-1, the J call TRBJ2-5; D unclear. The J call may be in error: the DNA end matches TRBJ2-7 better. The CDR3 covers 13 residues. Looked up from germline, CDR1 is MNHNS and CDR2 is SASEGT. This CDR3 reads CASSEGGNYEQYF. The CDR3 region has the DNA TGTGCCAGCAGTGAAGGGGGAAACTACGAGCAGTACTTC.

V is TRBV4-1 and J is TRBJ2-2; 8 nucleotides agree with TRBD2. After removal of 4 bases from V and 4 bases from J, the junction contained 8 bases not matched to a gene. CDR1 and CDR2 (germline): MGHRA, YSYEKL. The CDR3 is 16 amino acids. The CDR3 loop is CASSPGAGATTGELFF. The CDR3 DNA reads TGCGCCAGCAGCCCTGGAGCGGGAGCCACCACCGGGGAGCTGTTTTTT.

This chain links TRBV15 with TRBJ1-5; unclear D gene. Germline V gives CDR1 LNHNV, CDR2 YYDKDF (reference sequence). The CDR3 runs 16 residues. V was shortened by 5 bases and J by 0 bases, with 14 bases between the two germline ends. CDR3 nucleotide sequence: TGTGCCACCAGCGGCAGCGGTATCTATAGCAATCAGCCCCAGCATTTT. It is translated as CATSGSGIYSNQPQHF.

The chain combines TRBV2 with TRBJ2-5, with 8 positions matching TRBD1. The germline gives CDR1 SNHLY, CDR2 FYNNEI. The CDR3 has 15 residues. V dropped 4 bases and J dropped 5; count of bases not matched to a gene: 9. Written as DNA, the CDR3 is TGTGCCAGCAGTGTTCAGCCTCAGGGGGCGGAGACCCAGTACTTC. The encoded protein is CASSVQPQGAETQYF.

The chain uses TRBV27 and TRBJ2-7, with 10 bases aligning to TRBD2. This CDR3 has 15 amino acids. The germline CDR1 and CDR2 sequences are MNHEY and SMNVEV (reference sequence). Trimming removed 2 bases from V and 3 bases from J; junction bases left unmatched: 4. Here the CDR3 reads CASSLASGSFYEQYF. The CDR3 region has the DNA TGTGCCAGCAGTTTAGCTAGCGGGAGTTTCTACGAGCAGTACTTC.

This chain connects TRBV11-2 to TRBJ2-5; the D is unclear. V lost 5 bases and J 2 bases, leaving 18 bases between the germline ends. The length of the CDR3 is 16 residues. Germline values: CDR1 SGHAT, CDR2 FQNNGV. The CDR3 is CASSPGYSGSQETQYF. DNA for the CDR3: TGTGCCAGCAGCCCGGGCTATTCTGGATCACAAGAGACCCAGTACTTC.